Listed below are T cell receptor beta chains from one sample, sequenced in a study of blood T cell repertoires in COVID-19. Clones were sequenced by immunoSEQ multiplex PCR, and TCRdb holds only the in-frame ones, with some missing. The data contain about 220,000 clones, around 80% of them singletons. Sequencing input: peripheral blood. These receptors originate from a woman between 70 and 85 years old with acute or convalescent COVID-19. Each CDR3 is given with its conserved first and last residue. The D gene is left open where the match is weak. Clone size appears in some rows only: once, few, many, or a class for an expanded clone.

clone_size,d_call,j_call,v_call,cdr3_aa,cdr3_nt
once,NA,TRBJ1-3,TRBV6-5,CASSKDRAGNTIYF,TGTGCCAGCAGTAAGGACAGAGCTGGAAACACCATATATTTT
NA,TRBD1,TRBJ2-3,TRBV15,CATSSAPGQGAGTQYF,TGTGCCACCAGCAGCGCACCGGGACAGGGGGCTGGTACGCAGTATTTT
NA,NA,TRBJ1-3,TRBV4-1,CASRSGAAGNTIYF,TGCGCCAGCAGAAGCGGGGCAGCTGGAAACACCATATATTTT
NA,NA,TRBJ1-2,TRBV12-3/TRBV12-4,CASSSGRRSYTF,TGTGCCAGCAGTTCAGGCCGGAGGTCCTACACCTTC
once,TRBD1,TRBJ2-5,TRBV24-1,CATSGRDRAFQETQYF,TGTGCCACCAGTGGCCGGGACAGGGCATTCCAAGAGACCCAGTACTTC
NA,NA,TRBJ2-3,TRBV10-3,CAIRTTTDTQYF,TGTGCCATCAGGACTACCACAGATACGCAGTATTTT
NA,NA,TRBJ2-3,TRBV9,CASSFGRDRVTDTQYF,TGTGCCAGCAGCTTTGGGCGGGACAGAGTCACAGATACGCAGTATTTT
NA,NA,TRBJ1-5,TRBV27,CASSLTGIQPQHF,TGTGCCAGCAGTCTAACAGGGATTCAGCCCCAGCATTTT
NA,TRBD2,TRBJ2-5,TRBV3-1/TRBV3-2,CASSQWGGGGLQETQYF,TGTGCCAGCAGCCAATGGGGAGGCGGGGGGCTTCAAGAGACCCAGTACTTC
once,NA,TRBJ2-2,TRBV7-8,CACKKGEGAGELFF,TGTGCCTGCAAGAAGGGGGAGGGGGCCGGGGAGCTGTTTTTT
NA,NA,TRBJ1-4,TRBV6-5,CASTTYGQVREKLFF,TGTGCCAGCACCACTTATGGGCAGGTACGGGAAAAACTGTTTTTT
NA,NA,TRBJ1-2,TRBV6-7,CASSSRSGSGGYTF,TGTGCCAGCAGTTCGAGGAGCGGGTCAGGGGGCTACACCTTC
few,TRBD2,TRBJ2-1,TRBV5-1,CASSPEGSGGGSEQFF,TGCGCCAGCAGCCCGGAGGGTAGCGGGGGGGGAAGTGAGCAGTTCTTC
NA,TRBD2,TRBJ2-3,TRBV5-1,CASSLGGTSGNTDTQYF,TGCGCCAGCAGCTTGGGGGGGACTAGCGGGAACACAGATACGCAGTATTTT
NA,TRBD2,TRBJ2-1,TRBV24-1,CATSDSGTSLYEQFF,TGTGCCACCAGTGACAGTGGGACTAGTCTCTATGAGCAGTTCTTC
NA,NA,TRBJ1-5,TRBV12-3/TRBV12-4,CASSFRRDQPQHF,TGTGCCAGCAGTTTTCGTCGGGATCAGCCCCAGCATTTT
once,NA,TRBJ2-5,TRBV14,CASSNGVQETQYF,TGTGCCAGCAGCAACGGGGTCCAAGAGACCCAGTACTTC
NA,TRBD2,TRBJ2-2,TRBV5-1,CASSLRSSGGFFTGELFF,TGCGCCAGCAGCTTGAGGTCTAGCGGGGGGTTCTTCACCGGGGAGCTGTTTTTT
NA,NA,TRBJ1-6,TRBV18,CASSPQSSSYNSPLHF,TGTGCCAGCTCACCTCAGAGTAGCTCCTATAATTCACCCCTTCACTTT
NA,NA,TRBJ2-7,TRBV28,CASGGSGGNDYEQYF,TGTGCCAGCGGGGGGTCAGGGGGTAACGACTACGAGCAGTACTTC
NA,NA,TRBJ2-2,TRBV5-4,CASSFGQENTGELFF,TGTGCCAGCAGCTTCGGTCAAGAGAACACCGGGGAGCTGTTTTTT
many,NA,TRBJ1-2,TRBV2,CASSGGGAYGYTF,TGTGCCAGCAGTGGAGGCGGAGCCTATGGCTACACCTTC
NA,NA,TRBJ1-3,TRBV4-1,CASSQGQGGNTIYF,TGCGCCAGCAGCCAGGGCCAGGGGGGAAACACCATATATTTT
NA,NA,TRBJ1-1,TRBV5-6,CASSVIRETEAFF,TGTGCCAGCAGCGTGATCAGGGAAACTGAAGCTTTCTTT
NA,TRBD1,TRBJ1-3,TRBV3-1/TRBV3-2,CASSLTGEGNTIYF,TGTGCCAGCAGCTTAACAGGGGAGGGAAACACCATATATTTT
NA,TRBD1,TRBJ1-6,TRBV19,CASRTTGTLRALHF,TGTGCCAGTAGAACGACAGGGACGTTGAGGGCCCTCCACTTT
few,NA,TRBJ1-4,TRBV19,CATKREGLNEKLFF,TGTGCCACAAAGAGGGAAGGCCTTAATGAAAAACTGTTTTTT
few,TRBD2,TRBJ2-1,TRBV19,CASNGRAGSSYNEQFF,TGTGCCAGTAACGGGCGAGCGGGGAGCTCCTACAATGAGCAGTTCTTC
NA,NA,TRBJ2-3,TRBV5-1,CASSTLGVGLPGTDTQYF,TGCGCCAGCAGCACCCTAGGGGTGGGACTCCCTGGCACAGATACGCAGTATTTT
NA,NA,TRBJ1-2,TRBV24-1,CATNPGRGIDGYTF,TGTGCCACCAACCCCGGGCGGGGGATCGATGGCTACACCTTC
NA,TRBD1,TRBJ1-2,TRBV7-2,CASSFRTGLNYGYTF,TGTGCCAGCAGCTTCAGGACAGGCCTTAACTATGGCTACACCTTC
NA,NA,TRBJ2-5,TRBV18,CASSPGTVKKTQYF,TGTGCCAGCTCACCGGGTACAGTTAAAAAGACCCAGTACTTC
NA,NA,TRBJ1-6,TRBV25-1,CASTGTSSYNSPLHF,TGTGCCAGCACCGGGACAAGCTCCTATAATTCACCCCTCCACTTT
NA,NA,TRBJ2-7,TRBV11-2,CASSLVSFSYEQYF,TGTGCCAGCAGCTTAGTTTCCTTCTCCTACGAGCAGTACTTC
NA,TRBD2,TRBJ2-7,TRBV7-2,CASSNGLAGALNEQYF,TGTGCCAGCAGCAACGGACTAGCGGGGGCTCTCAACGAGCAGTACTTC
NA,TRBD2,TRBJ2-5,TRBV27,CASSLREGRETQYF,TGTGCCAGCAGTCTCCGGGAGGGCCGCGAGACCCAGTACTTC
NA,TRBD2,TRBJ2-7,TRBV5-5,CASSSSLGTSGF,TGTGCCAGCAGCTCATCCTTAGGGACTAGCGGATTC
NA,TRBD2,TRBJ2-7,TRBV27,CASQRGASVTYEQYF,TGTGCCAGCCAGCGGGGGGCATCGGTAACCTACGAGCAGTACTTC
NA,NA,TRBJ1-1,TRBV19,CASSINHPGAMNTEAFF,TGTGCCAGTAGTATAAACCACCCGGGAGCCATGAACACTGAAGCTTTCTTT
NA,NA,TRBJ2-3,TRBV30,CAWTPGRATDTQYF,TGTGCCTGGACCCCTGGCAGGGCTACAGATACGCAGTATTTT
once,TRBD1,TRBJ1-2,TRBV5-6,CASSAPDRINYGYTF,TGTGCCAGCAGCGCCCCGGACAGGATAAACTATGGCTACACCTTC
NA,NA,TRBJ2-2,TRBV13,CASSLRRLGGTGELFF,TGTGCCAGCAGCTTAAGACGGTTGGGGGGCACCGGGGAGCTGTTTTTT
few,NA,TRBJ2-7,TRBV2,CASSLQRVEQYF,TGTGCCAGCAGCCTACAGCGGGTCGAGCAGTACTTC
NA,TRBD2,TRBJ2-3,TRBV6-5,CASSPTGGAIDTQYF,TGTGCCAGCAGCCCCACCGGGGGGGCCATAGATACGCAGTATTTT
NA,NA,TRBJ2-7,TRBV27,CASSLGQASYEQYF,TGTGCCAGCAGTTTAGGGCAGGCGTCCTACGAGCAGTACTTC
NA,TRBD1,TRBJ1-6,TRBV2,CASSDRGEDSPLHF,TGTGCCAGCAGTGACAGGGGGGAGGATTCACCCCTCCACTTT
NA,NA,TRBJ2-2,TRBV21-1,CASSITSGGTIRGTGELFF,TGTGCCAGCAGCATCACTAGCGGGGGGACCATAAGAGGGACCGGGGAGCTGTTTTTT
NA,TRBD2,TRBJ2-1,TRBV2,CASSERASGGGEQFF,TGTGCCAGCAGTGAGAGGGCTAGCGGGGGGGGTGAGCAGTTCTTC
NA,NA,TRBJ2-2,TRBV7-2,CASSRERLAGELFF,TGTGCCAGCAGCCGCGAAAGACTGGCCGGGGAGCTGTTTTTT
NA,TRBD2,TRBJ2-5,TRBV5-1,CASSLVSGAETQYF,TGCGCCAGCAGCTTGGTTAGCGGGGCTGAGACCCAGTACTTC
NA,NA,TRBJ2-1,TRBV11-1,CASSLGTGYYNEQFF,TGTGCCAGCAGCTTAGGGACTGGTTATTACAATGAGCAGTTCTTC
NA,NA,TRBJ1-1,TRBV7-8,CASSPGQSGTEAFF,TGTGCCAGCAGCCCGGGTCAATCCGGCACTGAAGCTTTCTTT
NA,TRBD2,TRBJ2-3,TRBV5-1,CASSSGYGTSGGTDTQYF,TGCGCCAGCAGCTCGGGGTATGGGACTAGCGGGGGCACAGATACGCAGTATTTT
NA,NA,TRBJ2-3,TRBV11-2,CASSLGTGRAESNTQYF,TGTGCCAGCAGCTTAGGCACGGGCAGGGCCGAATCCAATACGCAGTATTTT
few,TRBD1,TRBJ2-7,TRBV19,CASSMGQVYEQYF,TGTGCCAGTAGTATGGGACAGGTCTACGAGCAGTACTTC